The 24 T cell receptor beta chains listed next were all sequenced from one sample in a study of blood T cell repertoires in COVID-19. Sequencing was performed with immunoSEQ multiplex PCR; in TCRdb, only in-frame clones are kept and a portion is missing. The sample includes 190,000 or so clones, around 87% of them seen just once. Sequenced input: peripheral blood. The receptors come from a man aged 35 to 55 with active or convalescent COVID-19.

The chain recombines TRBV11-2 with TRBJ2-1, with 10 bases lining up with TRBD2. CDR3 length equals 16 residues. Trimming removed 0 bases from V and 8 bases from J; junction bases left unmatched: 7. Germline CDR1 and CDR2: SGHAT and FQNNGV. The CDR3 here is CASSLEPSGGAYEQFF. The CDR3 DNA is TGTGCCAGCAGCTTAGAACCAAGCGGGGGGGCGTATGAGCAGTTCTTC.

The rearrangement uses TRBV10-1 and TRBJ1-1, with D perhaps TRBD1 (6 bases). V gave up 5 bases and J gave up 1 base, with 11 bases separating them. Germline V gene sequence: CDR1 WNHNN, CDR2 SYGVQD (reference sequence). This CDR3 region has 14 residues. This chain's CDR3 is CASSTGTGNTEAFF. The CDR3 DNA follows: TGCGCCAGCAGTACAGGGACCGGGAACACTGAAGCTTTCTTT.

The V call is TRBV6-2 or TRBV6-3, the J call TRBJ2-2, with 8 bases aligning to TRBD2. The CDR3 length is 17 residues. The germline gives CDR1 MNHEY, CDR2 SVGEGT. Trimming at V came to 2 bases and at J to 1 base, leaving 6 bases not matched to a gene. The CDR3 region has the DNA TGTGCCAGCAGTTACCGGCTAGCGGGCGTGAACACCGGGGAGCTGTTTTTT. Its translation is CASSYRLAGVNTGELFF.

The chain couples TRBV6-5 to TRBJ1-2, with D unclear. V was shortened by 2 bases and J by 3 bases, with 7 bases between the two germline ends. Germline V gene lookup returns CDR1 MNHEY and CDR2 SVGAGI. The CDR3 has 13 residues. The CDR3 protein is CASSYTRDYGYTF. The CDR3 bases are TGTGCCAGCAGTTACACCCGAGACTATGGCTACACCTTC.

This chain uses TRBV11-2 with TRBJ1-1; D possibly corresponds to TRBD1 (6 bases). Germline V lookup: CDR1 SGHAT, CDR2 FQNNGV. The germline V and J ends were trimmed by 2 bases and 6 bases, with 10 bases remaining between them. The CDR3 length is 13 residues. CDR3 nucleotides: TGTGCCAGCAGCTTAAAACAGGGCGCTGAAGCTTTCTTT. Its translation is CASSLKQGAEAFF.

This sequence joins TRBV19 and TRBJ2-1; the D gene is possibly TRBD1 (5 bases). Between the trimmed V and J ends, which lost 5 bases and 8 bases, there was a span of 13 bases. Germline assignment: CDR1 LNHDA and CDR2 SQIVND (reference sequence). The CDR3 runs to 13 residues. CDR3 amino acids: CASSLRGAYEQFF. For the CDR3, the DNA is TGTGCCAGTAGTCTTCGTGGGGCTTATGAGCAGTTCTTC.

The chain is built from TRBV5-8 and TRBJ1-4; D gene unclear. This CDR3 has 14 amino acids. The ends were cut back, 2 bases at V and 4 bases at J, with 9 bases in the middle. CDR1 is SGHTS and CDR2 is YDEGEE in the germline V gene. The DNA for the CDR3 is TGTGCCAGCAGCTTTCCAGGCCTTAATGAAAAACTGTTTTTT. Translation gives CASSFPGLNEKLFF.

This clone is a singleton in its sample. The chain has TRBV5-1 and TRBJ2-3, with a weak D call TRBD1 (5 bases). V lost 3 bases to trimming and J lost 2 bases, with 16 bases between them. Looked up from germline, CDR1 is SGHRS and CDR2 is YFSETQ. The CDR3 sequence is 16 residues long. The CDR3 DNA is TGCGCCAGCAGCTCGACAGCAAACCCAATCACAGATACGCAGTATTTT. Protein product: CASSSTANPITDTQYF.

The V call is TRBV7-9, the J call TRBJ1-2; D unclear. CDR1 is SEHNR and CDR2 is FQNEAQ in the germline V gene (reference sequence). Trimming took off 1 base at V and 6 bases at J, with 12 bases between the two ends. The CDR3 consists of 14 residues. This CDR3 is CASSLGHTMDGYTF. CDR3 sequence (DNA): TGTGCCAGCAGCTTAGGGCACACGATGGATGGCTACACCTTC.

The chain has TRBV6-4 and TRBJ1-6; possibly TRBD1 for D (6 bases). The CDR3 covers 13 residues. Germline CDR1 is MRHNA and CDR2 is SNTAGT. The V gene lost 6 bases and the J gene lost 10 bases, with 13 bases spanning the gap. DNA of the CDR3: TGTGCCAGCAGCGCCTCACAGGGCTCACCCCTCCACTTT. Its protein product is CASSASQGSPLHF.

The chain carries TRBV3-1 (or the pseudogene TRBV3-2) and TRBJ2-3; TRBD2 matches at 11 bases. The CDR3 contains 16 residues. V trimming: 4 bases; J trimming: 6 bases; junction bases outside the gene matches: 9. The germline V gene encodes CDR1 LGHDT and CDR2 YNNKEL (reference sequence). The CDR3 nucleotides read TGTGCCAGCAGCCCGGCTAGCGGGGGGTCAGGGGATACGCAGTATTTT. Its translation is CASSPASGGSGDTQYF.

The CDR3 spells CASSQDHRTNYGYTF. The CDR3 bases are TGTGCCAGCAGCCAAGATCACAGGACTAACTATGGCTACACCTTC. The chain is built from TRBV4-2 and TRBJ1-2; D is possibly TRBD1 (5 bases). Germline lookup yields CDR1 LGHNA and CDR2 YNFKEQ. V was shortened by 0 bases and J by 0 bases, with 8 bases between the two germline ends. This CDR3 region has 15 residues.

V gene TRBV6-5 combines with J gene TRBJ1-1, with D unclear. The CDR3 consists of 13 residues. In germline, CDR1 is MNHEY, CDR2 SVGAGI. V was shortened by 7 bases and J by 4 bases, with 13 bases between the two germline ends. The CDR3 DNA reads TGTGCCAGCAATAGAGGGTCGGGCACTGAAGCTTTCTTT. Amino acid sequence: CASNRGSGTEAFF.

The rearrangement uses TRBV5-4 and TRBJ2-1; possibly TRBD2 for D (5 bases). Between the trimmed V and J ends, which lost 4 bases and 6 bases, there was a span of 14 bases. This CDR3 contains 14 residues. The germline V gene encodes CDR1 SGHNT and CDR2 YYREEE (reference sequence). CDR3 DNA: TGTGCCAGCAGCCCACTAGTCGGGCCCAATGAGCAGTTCTTC. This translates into CASSPLVGPNEQFF.

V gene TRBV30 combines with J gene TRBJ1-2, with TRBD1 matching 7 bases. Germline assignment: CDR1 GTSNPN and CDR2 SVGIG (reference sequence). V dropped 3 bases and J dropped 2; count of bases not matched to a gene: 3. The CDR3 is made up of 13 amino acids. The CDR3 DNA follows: TGTGCCTGGAGGAGGGGGCTAAACTATGGCTACACCTTC. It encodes CAWRRGLNYGYTF.

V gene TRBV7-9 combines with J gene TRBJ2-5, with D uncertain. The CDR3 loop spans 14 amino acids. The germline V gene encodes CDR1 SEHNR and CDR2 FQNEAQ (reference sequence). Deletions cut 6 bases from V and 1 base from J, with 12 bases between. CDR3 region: CASSPPVPQETQYF. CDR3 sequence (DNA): TGTGCCAGCAGTCCCCCCGTCCCCCAAGAGACCCAGTACTTC.

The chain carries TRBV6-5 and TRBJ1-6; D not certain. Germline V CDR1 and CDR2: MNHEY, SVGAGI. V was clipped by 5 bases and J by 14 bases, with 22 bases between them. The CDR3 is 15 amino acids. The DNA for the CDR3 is TGTGCCAGCAGTAGTCGCGGGGTGATTAGTGCAGCCCTCCACTTT. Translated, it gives CASSSRGVISAALHF.

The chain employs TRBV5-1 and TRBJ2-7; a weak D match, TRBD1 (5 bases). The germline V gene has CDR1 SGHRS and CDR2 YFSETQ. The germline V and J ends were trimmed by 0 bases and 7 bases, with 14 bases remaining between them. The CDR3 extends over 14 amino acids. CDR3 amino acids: CASSLGQGRKEQYF. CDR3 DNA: TGCGCCAGCAGCTTGGGGCAGGGTCGGAAAGAGCAGTACTTC.

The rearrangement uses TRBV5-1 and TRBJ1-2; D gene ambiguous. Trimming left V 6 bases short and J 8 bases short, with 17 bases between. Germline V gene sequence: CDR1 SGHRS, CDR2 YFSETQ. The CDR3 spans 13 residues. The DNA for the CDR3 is TGCGCCAGCATGGGCCGCCAGGCAGAGGGCTACACCTTC. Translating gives CASMGRQAEGYTF.

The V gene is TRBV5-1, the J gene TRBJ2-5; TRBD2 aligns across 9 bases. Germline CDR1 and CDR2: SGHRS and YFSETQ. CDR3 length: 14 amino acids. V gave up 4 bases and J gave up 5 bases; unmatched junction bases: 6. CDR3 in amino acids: CASSRGLAGETQYF. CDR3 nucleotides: TGCGCCAGCAGCAGGGGACTAGCCGGGGAGACCCAGTACTTC.

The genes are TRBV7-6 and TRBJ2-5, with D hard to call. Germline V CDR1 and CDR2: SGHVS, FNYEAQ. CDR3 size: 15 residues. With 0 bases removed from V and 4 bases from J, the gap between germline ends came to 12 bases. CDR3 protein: CASSLALGLGETQYF. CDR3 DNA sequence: TGTGCCAGCAGCTTAGCTCTTGGGCTGGGAGAGACCCAGTACTTC. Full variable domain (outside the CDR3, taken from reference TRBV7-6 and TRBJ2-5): GAGVSQSPRYKVTKRGQDVALRCDPISGHVSLYWYRQALGQGPEFLTYFNYEAQQDKSGLPNDRFSAERPEGSISTLTIQRTEQRDSAMYRCASSLALGLGETQYFGPGTRLLVL.

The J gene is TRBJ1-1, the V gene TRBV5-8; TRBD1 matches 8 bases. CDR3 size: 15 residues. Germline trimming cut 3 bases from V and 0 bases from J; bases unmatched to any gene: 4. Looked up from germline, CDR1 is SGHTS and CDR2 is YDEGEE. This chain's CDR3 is CASSWGQALNTEAFF. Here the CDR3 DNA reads TGTGCCAGCAGCTGGGGACAGGCCCTGAACACTGAAGCTTTCTTT.

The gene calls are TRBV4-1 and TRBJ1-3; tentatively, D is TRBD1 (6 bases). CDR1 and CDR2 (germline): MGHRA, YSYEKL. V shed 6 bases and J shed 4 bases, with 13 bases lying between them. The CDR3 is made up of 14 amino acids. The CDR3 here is CASRSTGSGNTIYF. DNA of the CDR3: TGCGCCAGCAGATCTACAGGGTCGGGAAACACCATATATTTT.

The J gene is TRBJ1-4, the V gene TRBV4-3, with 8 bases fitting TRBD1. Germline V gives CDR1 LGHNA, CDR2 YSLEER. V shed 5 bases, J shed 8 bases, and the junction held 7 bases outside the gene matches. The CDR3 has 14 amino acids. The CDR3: CASSDRGSGEKLFF. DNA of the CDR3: TGCGCCAGCAGCGACAGGGGTTCCGGCGAAAAACTGTTTTTT.